This T cell receptor (beta chain) was sequenced in a study of human T cells and chemical hapten exposure. Study as a whole: Subjects had 2% DPC placed on roughly 2 cm by roughly 2 cm of upper inner arm skin for sensitization.

The time point here: patch test 3, about 24 weeks after DPC sensitization. Treatment here: therapeutic diphenylcyclopropenone sensitization with weekly scalp DPC. TCRdb processed the RACE reads anew with MiXCR; each CDR3 protein has one entry. This table has 150,000 to 200,000 distinct CDR3 sequences, 28% appearing once. Per germline, CDR1 ENHRY and CDR2 SYGVKD. V was cut by 1 base and J by 6 bases, with 7 bases left in between. This CDR3 has 12 residues. Study-level findings and limits: It should be noted that donors had alopecia, so their immune response may differ from healthy people's.

This clonotype was picked up a small number of times. Its antigen remains unidentified. The receptor was derived from a woman aged 18-29 years with alopecia areata. Some clones in this sample may be carry-over from other donors' samples. The chain employs TRBV10-3 and TRBJ2-7; possibly TRBD1 or TRBD2 for D (5 bases each). This specimen was whole blood, taken in connection with sensitization to the hapten diphenylcyclopropenone (DPC). CDR3 DNA: TGTGCCATCAGTGAGTGGGGGACCGAGCAGTACTTC. It encodes CAISEWGTEQYF.